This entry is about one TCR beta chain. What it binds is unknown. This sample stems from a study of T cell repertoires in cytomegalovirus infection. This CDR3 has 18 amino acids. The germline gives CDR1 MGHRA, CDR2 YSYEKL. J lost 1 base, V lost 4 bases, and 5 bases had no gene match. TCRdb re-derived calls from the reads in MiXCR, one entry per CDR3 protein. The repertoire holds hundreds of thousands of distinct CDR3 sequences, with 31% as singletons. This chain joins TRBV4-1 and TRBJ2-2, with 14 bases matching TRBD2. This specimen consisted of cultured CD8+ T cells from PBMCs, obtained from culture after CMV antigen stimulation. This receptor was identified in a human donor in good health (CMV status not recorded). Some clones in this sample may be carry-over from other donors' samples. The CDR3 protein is CASSPGTSGGENTGELFF. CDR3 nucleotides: TGCGCCAGCAGCCCTGGGACTAGCGGGGGTGAGAACACCGGGGAGCTGTTTTTT.